A single sample gave rise to the 31 T cell receptor beta chains below, sequenced in a study of blood T cell repertoires in COVID-19. The method was immunoSEQ multiplex PCR; TCRdb's version includes in-frame clones alone and lacks a portion of them. The table has about 270,000 clones, about 82% seen once. Sequencing was performed on peripheral blood. The receptors come from a woman aged 80 or older with COVID-19, enrolled during active disease.

The V gene is TRBV6-2 or TRBV6-3, the J gene TRBJ2-7; possibly TRBD2 for D (6 bases). This CDR3 is 17 amino acids long. The V end was cut by 0 bases, the J end by 0 bases, with 15 bases between. The germline V gene encodes CDR1 MNHEY and CDR2 SVGEGT. CDR3 in DNA: TGTGCCAGCAGTTACTCTTTGGAGGGCCCTAGCTCCTACGAGCAGTACTTC. Encoded protein: CASSYSLEGPSSYEQYF.

Comment on this clone: Other DNA sequences in this sample translate to the same CDR3. V gene TRBV6-6 combines with J gene TRBJ1-5, with 9 bases matching TRBD1. Germline CDR1 MNHNY, CDR2 SVGAGI (reference sequence). This CDR3 spans 15 amino acids. V lost 0 bases and J lost 7; bases outside the gene matches: 4. DNA of the CDR3: TGTGCCAGCAGTTACTCGGGACAGGGAAAACAGCCCCAGCATTTT. Protein: CASSYSGQGKQPQHF.

This chain connects TRBV18 to TRBJ1-1; D might be TRBD1 (5 bases). Trimming removed 1 base at V and 1 base at J, with 10 bases between. This CDR3 is 15 amino acids long. CDR1 KGHSH and CDR2 LQKENI come from the germline V gene. The CDR3 sequence is CASSPLDIKNTEAFF. The DNA for the CDR3 is TGTGCCAGCTCACCACTGGACATTAAGAACACTGAAGCTTTCTTT.

The chain carries TRBV27 and TRBJ1-4, with TRBD1 as a possible D gene (5 bases). CDR3 length equals 16 residues. The V gene's germline CDR1 is MNHEY and CDR2 SMNVEV (reference sequence). Trimming stripped 6 bases from V and 4 bases from J, with 18 bases between. CDR3: CASRRDFLFGNEKLFF. The CDR3 DNA reads as TGTGCCAGCAGGCGGGACTTCCTCTTCGGTAATGAAAAACTGTTTTTT.

This sequence joins TRBV30 and TRBJ1-5; maybe TRBD1 (5 bases). The CDR3 spans 15 residues. Per the germline V gene, CDR1 is GTSNPN and CDR2 is SVGIG (reference sequence). V was trimmed by 0 bases and J by 0 bases, leaving 9 bases between them. CDR3: CAWSVGVNSNQPQHF. The CDR3 DNA reads as TGTGCCTGGAGTGTAGGGGTAAATAGCAATCAGCCCCAGCATTTT.

This chain connects TRBV5-1 to TRBJ1-2; 9 bases align to TRBD1. The CDR3 is 15 amino acids. Germline CDR1 reads SGHRS; CDR2 reads YFSETQ. With V trimmed by 2 bases and J by 2 bases, 4 bases remained unmatched. This chain's CDR3 is CASSLWDRANYGYTF. Here the CDR3 DNA reads TGCGCCAGCAGCTTATGGGACAGGGCGAACTATGGCTACACCTTC.

The chain recombines TRBV11-2 with TRBJ2-5, with 9 bases matching TRBD2. The trim removed 1 base at V and 2 bases at J, leaving 5 bases unmatched. This CDR3 has 16 amino acids. Germline-derived CDR1 and CDR2 are SGHAT and FQNNGV. CDR3 sequence: CASSLGASGEQETQYF. The CDR3 bases are TGTGCCAGCAGCTTAGGGGCTAGCGGGGAACAAGAGACCCAGTACTTC.

The genes are TRBV5-6 and TRBJ2-7, with D possibly being TRBD1 (5 bases). The CDR3 runs 12 residues. The V gene's germline CDR1 is SGHDT and CDR2 YYEEEE. The V and J ends lost 5 bases and 4 bases respectively, with 10 bases between them. The CDR3 loop reads CASSDRIYEQYF. CDR3 bases: TGTGCCAGCAGTGACAGAATATACGAGCAGTACTTC.

The chain couples TRBV19 to TRBJ2-2; TRBD1 matches at 9 bases. The V segment lost 4 bases and the J segment 5 bases; nucleotides outside the gene matches: 8. Germline CDR1 LNHDA, CDR2 SQIVND (reference sequence). CDR3 length equals 16 residues. CDR3 in amino acids: CASSKTGGLSTGELFF. DNA for the CDR3: TGTGCCAGTAGTAAAACAGGGGGCTTATCGACCGGGGAGCTGTTTTTT.

The chain employs TRBV12-3 or TRBV12-4 and TRBJ2-1; tentative D call: TRBD2 (6 bases). V was pared by 4 bases and J by 9 bases, with 13 bases between. This CDR3 has 13 residues. The CDR3 reads CASSWSRRVEQFF. DNA for the CDR3: TGTGCCAGCAGTTGGTCGCGGAGGGTTGAGCAGTTCTTC.

This clone was detected once. The rearrangement joins TRBV7-9 to TRBJ1-3; 8 nucleotides line up with TRBD1. CDR3 length: 15 residues. Germline lookup yields CDR1 SEHNR and CDR2 FQNEAQ (reference sequence). Trimming removed 0 bases from V and 7 bases from J; junction bases left unmatched: 5. This CDR3 is CASSLARQGANTIYF. The CDR3 coding sequence is TGTGCCAGCAGCTTAGCTCGGCAGGGGGCGAACACCATATATTTT.

This clone was seen once. CDR3 residues: CASSSVIGTYEQYF. DNA of the CDR3: TGTGCCAGCAGCTCAGTTATAGGGACATACGAGCAGTACTTC. This sequence joins TRBV7-2 and TRBJ2-7; perhaps TRBD1 as D (6 bases). CDR3 size: 14 residues. CDR1 and CDR2 (germline): SGHTA, FQGNSA. Deletions cut 4 bases from V and 4 bases from J, with 14 bases between. The complete variable domain, with remaining parts taken from reference TRBV7-2 and TRBJ2-7, reads GAGVSQSPSNKVTEKGKDVELRCDPISGHTALYWYRQSLGQGLEFLIYFQGNSAPDKSGLPSDRFSAERTGGSVSTLTIQRTQQEDSAVYLCASSSVIGTYEQYFGPGTRLTVT.

The CDR3 loop is CASSEYQEQPQHF. The CDR3 DNA is TGTGCCAGCAGTGAATATCAGGAACAGCCCCAGCATTTT. The chain is built from TRBV6-1 and TRBJ1-5; D gene uncertain. The CDR3 loop spans 13 amino acids. Trimming pared 2 bases from V and 7 bases from J, leaving 9 bases between. Germline assignment: CDR1 MNHNS and CDR2 SASEGT.

This clone has more than one count but fewer than ten. The V and J genes are TRBV10-3 and TRBJ1-5; the match to TRBD1 covers 8 bases. The CDR3 runs to 14 residues. The V gene end was trimmed by 4 bases and the J gene end by 6 bases; junction bases not matched to a gene: 5. The germline gives CDR1 ENHRY, CDR2 SYGVKD. The CDR3 region has the DNA TGTGCCATCAGTGCGGACAGGGAAGGTCAGCCCCAGCATTTT. Residues: CAISADREGQPQHF.

The rearrangement links TRBV12-5 to TRBJ2-3, with a possible D match to TRBD2 (6 bases). V was shortened by 8 bases and J by 4 bases, with 16 bases between the two germline ends. Per germline, CDR1 LGHNT and CDR2 FRNRAP. This CDR3 comprises 14 residues. The CDR3, as DNA: TGTGCTAGTACCAGATCGGGGGTCGCAGATACGCAGTATTTT. It encodes CASTRSGVADTQYF.

The rearrangement joins TRBV7-9 to TRBJ2-3; 7 nucleotides align to TRBD1. Losses at the gene ends were 2 bases for V and 0 bases for J; bases not matched to a gene: 5. The CDR3 has 16 residues. Germline V lookup: CDR1 SEHNR, CDR2 FQNEAQ (reference sequence). Here the CDR3 DNA reads TGTGCCAGCAGCTTACTCACAGGGGCCAGCACAGATACGCAGTATTTT. This translates into CASSLLTGASTDTQYF.

The J gene is TRBJ1-6, the V gene TRBV6-5; D unclear. The CDR3 sequence is 12 residues long. V was trimmed by 6 bases and J by 7 bases, leaving 7 bases between them. CDR1 is MNHEY, CDR2 SVGAGI, per germline. CDR3 sequence: CASSRGNSPLHF. As DNA, the CDR3 is TGTGCCAGCAGCCGCGGGAATTCACCCCTCCACTTT.

The CDR3 spells CAWNSNSGNTIYF. Here the CDR3 DNA reads TGTGCCTGGAATAGCAATTCAGGAAACACCATATATTTT. V usage is TRBV30 and J usage is TRBJ1-3; no firm D call. Trimming shortened V by 4 bases and J by 4 bases, and 11 bases separated the two germline ends. The germline V gene encodes CDR1 GTSNPN and CDR2 SVGIG (reference sequence). The CDR3 loop spans 13 amino acids.

The chain has TRBV2 and TRBJ2-3, with 7 nucleotides matching TRBD1. The ends lost 4 bases at V and 5 bases at J; junction bases unmatched: 6. The CDR3 contains 14 residues. Germline CDR1 SNHLY, CDR2 FYNNEI. CDR3 region: CASSVQGRGDTQYF. The CDR3 nucleotides read TGTGCCAGCAGTGTACAGGGGAGAGGAGATACGCAGTATTTT.

V usage is TRBV30 and J usage is TRBJ2-2, with D unresolved. With 2 bases removed from V and 6 bases from J, the gap between germline ends came to 10 bases. Germline CDR1 and CDR2: GTSNPN and SVGIG (reference sequence). The CDR3 runs 13 residues. For the CDR3, the DNA is TGTGCCTGGAGTCCCCTATTTCCCGGGGAGCTGTTTTTT. This translates into CAWSPLFPGELFF.

The gene calls are TRBV3-1 (or the pseudogene TRBV3-2) and TRBJ2-3; TRBD2 might be the D (6 bases). The CDR3 has 15 amino acids. The germline V gene has CDR1 LGHDT and CDR2 YNNKEL (reference sequence). The V and J ends lost 8 bases and 2 bases respectively, with 17 bases between them. CDR3: CASQNYGGNTDTQYF. DNA for the CDR3: TGTGCCAGCCAAAATTACGGGGGAAACACAGATACGCAGTATTTT.

The V gene is TRBV5-1, the J gene TRBJ1-2, with 8 positions matching TRBD1. This CDR3 is 16 amino acids long. CDR1 is SGHRS, CDR2 YFSETQ, per germline. The V segment lost 6 bases and the J segment 8 bases; nucleotides outside the gene matches: 18. CDR3 sequence: CASTSGTGEGSIGYTF. CDR3 bases: TGCGCCAGCACCTCCGGGACAGGAGAGGGATCTATCGGCTACACCTTC.

The chain carries TRBV18 and TRBJ2-3, with 9 nucleotides matching TRBD2. The CDR3 contains 15 residues. The ends lost 3 bases at V and 3 bases at J; junction bases unmatched: 4. The germline V gene has CDR1 KGHSH and CDR2 LQKENI. The CDR3 bases are TGTGCCAGCTCACCGGCGGGGGGGCTTACAGATACGCAGTATTTT. It yields the protein CASSPAGGLTDTQYF.

The chain employs TRBV19 and TRBJ2-6; 9 bases map to TRBD1. With 0 bases clipped from V and 1 base from J, the junction kept 16 bases outside the gene matches. The germline gives CDR1 LNHDA, CDR2 SQIVND (reference sequence). The CDR3 runs 22 residues. CDR3 bases: TGTGCCAGTAGTATAGATTTTGTCCCGGGGACAGGGCCAAATTCTGGGGCCAACGTCCTGACTTTC. This translates into CASSIDFVPGTGPNSGANVLTF.

In its sample, this clone was seen once. The CDR3 here is CASSFIPGQALNEQFF. In nucleotides, the CDR3 is TGTGCCAGCAGCTTCATACCGGGACAGGCCCTTAATGAGCAGTTCTTC. This chain links TRBV7-2 with TRBJ2-1; the match to TRBD1 covers 8 bases. Germline trimming cut 3 bases from V and 7 bases from J; bases unmatched to any gene: 11. Germline V CDR1 and CDR2: SGHTA, FQGNSA. The CDR3 totals 16 residues.

The J gene is TRBJ1-4, the V gene TRBV24-1, with 12 positions matching TRBD1. CDR3 length equals 20 residues. The V gene's germline CDR1 is KGHDR and CDR2 SFDVKD. J gave up 8 bases and V 1 base, and 16 bases lay outside the gene matches. CDR3 sequence: CATSDLVGDRDRGQQEKLFF. The DNA of the CDR3 is TGTGCCACCAGTGATTTAGTAGGCGACCGGGACAGGGGGCAACAGGAAAAACTGTTTTTT.

CDR3 DNA: TGTGCCAGCAGCTTAAGAGAGGGAGAGCAGTACTTC. Translation gives CASSLREGEQYF. This chain joins TRBV7-6 and TRBJ2-7, with D tentatively TRBD2 (5 bases). The V and J ends lost 2 bases and 7 bases respectively, with 9 bases between them. The CDR3 is made up of 12 amino acids. The germline V gene encodes CDR1 SGHVS and CDR2 FNYEAQ.

The chain recombines TRBV30 with TRBJ2-3; 9 bases match TRBD2. Germline V lookup: CDR1 GTSNPN, CDR2 SVGIG (reference sequence). Unmatched junction bases numbered 5, after V lost 5 bases and J lost 2 bases. The CDR3 loop spans 14 amino acids. This chain's CDR3 is CAWGSGSYTDTQYF. The DNA of the CDR3 is TGTGCCTGGGGTAGCGGGAGTTACACAGATACGCAGTATTTT.

This chain uses TRBV2 with TRBJ1-2; a weak D match, TRBD1 (6 bases). V was shortened by 6 bases and J by 2 bases, with 13 bases between the two germline ends. The CDR3 consists of 14 residues. CDR1 is SNHLY, CDR2 FYNNEI, per germline. The CDR3 sequence: CASRAGDGNYGYTF. CDR3 DNA sequence: TGTGCCAGCAGAGCAGGGGACGGCAACTATGGCTACACCTTC.

The CDR3 protein is CASSLTLAGGANEQFF. The CDR3 DNA is TGTGCCAGCAGCTTAACCTTAGCGGGGGGGGCGAATGAGCAGTTCTTC. This chain connects TRBV7-2 to TRBJ2-1; 11 bases are a match to TRBD2. This CDR3 has 16 amino acids. With 2 bases clipped from V and 7 bases from J, the junction kept 7 bases outside the gene matches. Germline V gives CDR1 SGHTA, CDR2 FQGNSA.

The chain uses TRBV7-3 and TRBJ2-1, with D tentatively TRBD1 (6 bases). The CDR3 runs to 16 residues. Germline values: CDR1 SGHTA, CDR2 FQGTGA. Trimming shortened V by 2 bases and J by 5 bases, and 16 bases separated the two germline ends. CDR3 sequence reads: CASSLELQGRDNEQFF. CDR3 DNA: TGTGCCAGCAGCTTAGAGTTACAGGGCCGTGACAATGAGCAGTTCTTC.